Below, 13 T cell receptor beta chains from the same sample are listed, as sequenced in a study of shared clonotypes between healthy human individuals. TCRdb keeps only in-frame clones here, not all; method: immunoSEQ multiplex PCR. The sample lists roughly 120,000 clones, around two thirds occurring once. The sequenced material came from memory CD8+ T cells sorted from blood. Indicated subset: CD45RO+ cells pooled with CCR7-negative TemRA cells. These receptors all stem from a woman under 40 in good health.

This clone was seen more than once but under ten times. V and J are TRBV5-4 and TRBJ2-6, with D possibly matching TRBD2 (6 bases). This CDR3 has 18 amino acids. V lost 2 bases and J lost 1, with 16 bases in between. From germline, CDR1 is SGHNT and CDR2 YYREEE (reference sequence). The CDR3 DNA sequence: TGTGCCAGCAGCTTAGATGGGGGGACGCCGTCTGGGGCCAACGTCCTGACTTTC. This translates into CASSLDGGTPSGANVLTF.

The rearrangement links TRBV25-1 to TRBJ2-5; 7 nucleotides agree with TRBD1. In germline, CDR1 is MGHDK, CDR2 SYGVNS. The length of the CDR3 is 14 residues. V lost 5 bases, J lost 1 base, and 4 bases stayed unmatched. The CDR3 region has the DNA TGTGCCAGCAGTCTCCGGGACAGCCAAGAGACCCAGTACTTC. Amino acids: CASSLRDSQETQYF.

The chain has TRBV9 and TRBJ2-5; 8 nucleotides agree with TRBD2. CDR1 is SGDLS and CDR2 is YYNGEE in the germline V gene. Trimming removed 0 bases from V and 3 bases from J; junction bases left unmatched: 4. The length of the CDR3 is 15 residues. CDR3 region: CASSVEGSGKETQYF. In DNA form, the CDR3 reads TGTGCCAGCAGCGTAGAGGGTAGCGGGAAAGAGACCCAGTACTTC.

CDR3: CASSLGRGNTGYTF. The CDR3, as DNA: TGTGCCAGCAGCTTAGGCAGGGGCAACACTGGCTACACCTTC. The chain carries TRBV11-3 and TRBJ1-2, with a weak D call TRBD1 (6 bases). The CDR3 runs 14 residues. V shed 1 base and J shed 7 bases, with 13 bases lying between them. Germline V lookup: CDR1 SGHNT, CDR2 YENEEA.

The chain employs TRBV29-1 and TRBJ2-7; TRBD1 or TRBD2 may be the D gene (9 bases each). CDR3 length: 16 amino acids. CDR1 and CDR2 (germline): SQVTM, ANQGSEA. Trimming pared 6 bases from V and 1 base from J, leaving 22 bases between. DNA of the CDR3: TGCAGCGTAACAGGGGGCTCTAGCGGGATATCCTACGAGCAGTACTTC. This translates into CSVTGGSSGISYEQYF.

The chain couples TRBV4-1 to TRBJ2-5; 8 nucleotides agree with TRBD2. The CDR3 contains 16 residues. V lost 3 bases to trimming and J lost 2 bases; unmatched junction nucleotides: 8. CDR1 is MGHRA and CDR2 is YSYEKL in the germline V gene. CDR3 loop: CASSHPRGGPQETQYF. CDR3 DNA sequence: TGCGCCAGCAGCCACCCCCGGGGGGGCCCACAAGAGACCCAGTACTTC.

The rearrangement links TRBV29-1 to TRBJ1-1, with 7 bases matching TRBD1. Trimming at V came to 6 bases and at J to 1 base, leaving 5 bases not matched to a gene. CDR1 and CDR2 from the germline V gene are SQVTM and ANQGSEA. CDR3 length: 13 residues. CDR3 sequence: CSVPDRANTEAFF. The DNA of the CDR3 is TGCAGCGTCCCCGACAGGGCGAACACTGAAGCTTTCTTT.

The rearrangement uses TRBV29-1 and TRBJ2-6; possible D gene TRBD2, 7 bases. Germline V CDR1 and CDR2: SQVTM, ANQGSEA. V lost 4 bases and J lost 1, with 20 bases in between. The length of the CDR3 is 18 residues. CDR3 protein: CSVAGGQGGGSGANVLTF. CDR3 nucleotides: TGCAGCGTTGCGGGGGGCCAGGGCGGTGGGTCTGGGGCCAACGTCCTGACTTTC.

This clone showed up just a few times. The chain has TRBV2 and TRBJ1-5; 7 bases are a match to TRBD1. V shed 4 bases and J 7 bases; nucleotides not matched to a gene: 7. The CDR3 length is 14 residues. Germline V gives CDR1 SNHLY, CDR2 FYNNEI. The DNA of the CDR3 is TGTGCCAGCAGTGCCCGACAGGGACGACAGCCCCAGCATTTT. This sequence encodes CASSARQGRQPQHF. Using reference TRBV2 and TRBJ1-5 for the parts outside the CDR3, the full variable domain is EPEVTQTPSHQVTQMGQEVILRCVPISNHLYFYWYRQILGQKVEFLVSFYNNEISEKSEIFDDQFSVERPDGSNFTLKIRSTKLEDSAMYFCASSARQGRQPQHFGDGTRLSIL.

The chain links TRBV28 to TRBJ1-2; TRBD1 agrees at 8 bases. CDR1 is MDHEN, CDR2 SYDVKM, per germline. J lost 5 bases, V lost 6 bases, and 20 bases had no gene match. The CDR3 loop spans 18 amino acids. The CDR3 DNA reads TGTGCCAGCAGCCCGGCGGACAGGGTGGGGGAGGTGCTATATGGCTACACCTTC. This gives the protein CASSPADRVGEVLYGYTF.

V is TRBV6-6 and J is TRBJ1-1, with TRBD1 matching over 12 bases. The germline gives CDR1 MNHNY, CDR2 SVGAGI (reference sequence). This CDR3 spans 15 amino acids. With V trimmed by 7 bases and J by 9 bases, 12 bases remained unmatched. The CDR3 here is CASIEWDRGRYKAFF. The CDR3 DNA is TGTGCCAGCATTGAGTGGGACAGGGGGCGATATAAAGCTTTCTTT.

V gene TRBV28 combines with J gene TRBJ1-2, with a possible D match to TRBD1 (6 bases). The germline gives CDR1 MDHEN, CDR2 SYDVKM. The CDR3 contains 13 residues. V shed 11 bases and J shed 2 bases, with 15 bases lying between them. CDR3 in DNA: TGTGCCGCCGCGGCTAGGGGGAACTATGGCTACACCTTC. Translation gives CAAAARGNYGYTF.

V usage is TRBV6-4 and J usage is TRBJ2-3; 7 nucleotides match TRBD1. CDR3 length: 15 amino acids. V gave up 4 bases and J gave up 4 bases; unmatched junction bases: 8. Germline V gene lookup returns CDR1 MRHNA and CDR2 SNTAGT. CDR3 sequence (DNA): TGTGCCAGCAGTGTAGAGGGGGCGGGCCCAGATACGCAGTATTTT. The encoded protein is CASSVEGAGPDTQYF.